In its sample, the clone carrying this TCR beta chain was seen many times. Antigen: not known. A J-beta primer mix and a sample-barcoded 5' primer were used in a second PCR of about 7 to 12 cycles. The template-switch adaptor, which had 12 random nucleotides, put a tag on each cDNA molecule. A single record per CDR3 protein comes from TCRdb applying MiXCR to the 5' RACE reads. The sample contains fewer than 950,000 distinct CDR3 sequences, 35% to 40% of which appear only once. The CDR3 covers 12 residues. V was clipped by 6 bases and J by 4 bases, with 8 bases between them. CDR1 is SGHTA, CDR2 FQGNSA, per germline. This sample stems from a study of blood T cells in healthy people across ages. For the study at large: For every two T cells, template switching captured about one barcoded beta molecule. Study outcomes and limitations: Considered underestimates were the diversity estimates obtained from one million T cells. In long-lived donors, naive CD4+ cell counts and diversity exceeded those of aged donors.

Sequenced input: blood. The chain links TRBV7-2 to TRBJ2-3; D not resolved. The TCR comes from a man aged 18 to 35 in good health. CDR3 sequence (DNA): TGTGCCAGCAGTTCCGTATCAGATACGCAGTATTTT. It encodes CASSSVSDTQYF.